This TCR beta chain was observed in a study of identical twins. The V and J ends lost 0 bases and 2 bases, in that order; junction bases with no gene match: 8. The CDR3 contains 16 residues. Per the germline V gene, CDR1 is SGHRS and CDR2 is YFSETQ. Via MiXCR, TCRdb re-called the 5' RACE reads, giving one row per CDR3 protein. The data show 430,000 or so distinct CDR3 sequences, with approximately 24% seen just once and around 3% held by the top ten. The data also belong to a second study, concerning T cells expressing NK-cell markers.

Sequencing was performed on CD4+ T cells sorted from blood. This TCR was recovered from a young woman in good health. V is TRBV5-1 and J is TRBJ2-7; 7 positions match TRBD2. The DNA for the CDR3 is TGCGCCAGCAGCTTGGCCTCCGGGGGGAAGCCCTACGAGCAGTACTTC. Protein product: CASSLASGGKPYEQYF.